A single sample gave rise to the 12 T cell receptor beta chains below, sequenced in a study of PD-1 blockade in classical Hodgkin lymphoma. Here immunoSEQ multiplex PCR was the method, and the copy in TCRdb shows in-frame clones only, minus some. Here the sample spans approximately 45,000 clones, around 90% being singletons. The time point was: newly diagnosed, previously untreated cHL patient sample. The source material was peripheral blood mononuclear cells (PBMCs). Receptors were obtained from a human donor with classical Hodgkin lymphoma.

The J gene is TRBJ2-1, the V gene TRBV4-1; D gene ambiguous. This CDR3 region has 14 residues. CDR1 is MGHRA, CDR2 YSYEKL, per germline. V lost 4 bases and J lost 0, with 7 bases in between. The chain's CDR3 is CASSLSFSYNEQFF. The CDR3 bases are TGCGCCAGCAGCCTGAGCTTCTCCTACAATGAGCAGTTCTTC.

CDR3 loop: CASRTGGNGYTF. As DNA, the CDR3 is TGTGCCAGCAGGACAGGGGGGAATGGCTACACCTTC. The rearrangement links TRBV27 to TRBJ1-2; 9 nucleotides line up with TRBD1. Germline CDR1 and CDR2: MNHEY and SMNVEV (reference sequence). V was clipped by 6 bases and J by 6 bases; unmatched bases: 2. The CDR3 loop spans 12 amino acids.

The V gene is TRBV25-1, the J gene TRBJ1-3, with D possibly being TRBD1 (5 bases). CDR1 MGHDK and CDR2 SYGVNS come from the germline V gene. V lost 4 bases and J 1 base, leaving 11 bases between the germline ends. The CDR3 covers 15 residues. The CDR3 nucleotides read TGTGCCAGCAGTGGACAGTTTCATTCTGGAAACACCATATATTTT. Its translation: CASSGQFHSGNTIYF.

V usage is TRBV28 and J usage is TRBJ2-1, with D maybe TRBD2 (7 bases). This CDR3 comprises 15 residues. CDR1 is MDHEN, CDR2 SYDVKM, per germline. Trimming removed 6 bases at V and 4 bases at J, with 16 bases between. CDR3 residues: CASRLGGAGYNEQFF. CDR3 nucleotides: TGTGCCAGCAGACTTGGGGGGGCTGGGTACAATGAGCAGTTCTTC. The full variable domain, completed using reference TRBV28 and TRBJ2-1, is DVKVTQSSRYLVKRTGEKVFLECVQDMDHENMFWYRQDPGLGLRLIYFSYDVKMKEKGDIPEGYSVSREKKERFSLILESASTNQTSMYLCASRLGGAGYNEQFFGPGTRLTVL.

Comment on this clone: Germline and junction disagree at one end, which may indicate a read error. This chain links TRBV7-7 with TRBJ2-1; 10 nucleotides match TRBD2. The CDR3 consists of 14 residues. Germline CDR1 reads SSHAT; CDR2 reads FNYEAQ (reference sequence). CDR3 DNA sequence: TGTGCTAGCAGCTTAGCGGGAGGACACAATGAGCAGTTCTTC. This sequence encodes CASSLAGGHNEQFF.

The chain has TRBV2 and TRBJ2-5; D might be TRBD1 (7 bases). The germline V gene has CDR1 SNHLY and CDR2 FYNNEI. The CDR3 spans 12 residues. The V end lost 8 bases, the J end lost 11 bases, and 18 bases lay between the germline ends. This CDR3 is CASGGTAYLQYF. The DNA of the CDR3 is TGTGCCAGCGGCGGGACAGCCTATCTGCAGTACTTC.

This chain joins TRBV30 and TRBJ1-3; TRBD1 matches 8 bases. Trimming removed 5 bases from V and 9 bases from J; junction bases left unmatched: 9. Germline values: CDR1 GTSNPN, CDR2 SVGIG (reference sequence). CDR3 length: 13 amino acids. The CDR3 nucleotides are TGTGCCTGGGGTGACAGGGGCAAGGGCACCATATATTTT. It translates to CAWGDRGKGTIYF.

The CDR3 sequence is CASSLVPTISSYNEQFF. In DNA form, the CDR3 reads TGTGCCAGCAGCTTAGTTCCGACTATTAGCTCCTACAATGAGCAGTTCTTC. This sequence joins TRBV7-2 and TRBJ2-1; D is possibly TRBD2 (5 bases). Germline V gene lookup returns CDR1 SGHTA and CDR2 FQGNSA. Trimming removed 1 base from V and 0 bases from J, with 13 bases in between. The CDR3 contains 17 residues. The variable domain in full, with the rest retrieved from reference TRBV7-2 and TRBJ2-1, is GAGVSQSPSNKVTEKGKDVELRCDPISGHTALYWYRQSLGQGLEFLIYFQGNSAPDKSGLPSDRFSAERTGGSVSTLTIQRTQQEDSAVYLCASSLVPTISSYNEQFFGPGTRLTVL.

The chain carries TRBV15 and TRBJ1-2; 7 bases agree with TRBD1. V lost 11 bases, J lost 0 bases, and 12 bases stayed unmatched. The germline CDR1 and CDR2 sequences are LNHNV and YYDKDF (reference sequence). This CDR3 spans 15 amino acids. CDR3 region: CASSGTVRSNYGYTF. The CDR3 DNA reads TGTGCCTCTTCCGGGACAGTAAGATCTAACTATGGCTACACCTTC.

V usage is TRBV2 and J usage is TRBJ1-2; D is perhaps TRBD1 (6 bases). CDR1 is SNHLY and CDR2 is FYNNEI in the germline V gene. The CDR3 spans 12 residues. The V end lost 3 bases, the J end lost 8 bases, and 10 bases lay between the germline ends. The CDR3 loop is CASSEGAGGYTF. Here the CDR3 DNA reads TGTGCCAGCAGTGAGGGGGCCGGGGGCTACACCTTC. Together with reference TRBV2 and TRBJ1-2, the CDR3 gives the full variable domain: EPEVTQTPSHQVTQMGQEVILRCVPISNHLYFYWYRQILGQKVEFLVSFYNNEISEKSEIFDDQFSVERPDGSNFTLKIRSTKLEDSAMYFCASSEGAGGYTFGSGTRLTVV.

V is TRBV5-1 and J is TRBJ2-3, with TRBD1 identical over 7 bases. V shed 0 bases and J 5 bases; nucleotides not matched to a gene: 6. The CDR3 extends over 15 amino acids. Germline-derived CDR1 and CDR2 are SGHRS and YFSETQ. In DNA form, the CDR3 reads TGCGCCAGCAGCTTGGGAGGGGGCTTGGGAGATACGCAGTATTTT. Its protein product is CASSLGGGLGDTQYF.

This clone was recorded a few times. The chain couples TRBV9 to TRBJ2-1; 9 bases are shared with TRBD2. Germline V gene sequence: CDR1 SGDLS, CDR2 YYNGEE. The V segment lost 3 bases and the J segment 7 bases; nucleotides outside the gene matches: 14. The CDR3 runs to 17 residues. The CDR3 spells CASSAPSGREGENEQFF. For the CDR3, the DNA is TGTGCCAGCAGCGCCCCCTCAGGGCGGGAGGGTGAGAATGAGCAGTTCTTC.